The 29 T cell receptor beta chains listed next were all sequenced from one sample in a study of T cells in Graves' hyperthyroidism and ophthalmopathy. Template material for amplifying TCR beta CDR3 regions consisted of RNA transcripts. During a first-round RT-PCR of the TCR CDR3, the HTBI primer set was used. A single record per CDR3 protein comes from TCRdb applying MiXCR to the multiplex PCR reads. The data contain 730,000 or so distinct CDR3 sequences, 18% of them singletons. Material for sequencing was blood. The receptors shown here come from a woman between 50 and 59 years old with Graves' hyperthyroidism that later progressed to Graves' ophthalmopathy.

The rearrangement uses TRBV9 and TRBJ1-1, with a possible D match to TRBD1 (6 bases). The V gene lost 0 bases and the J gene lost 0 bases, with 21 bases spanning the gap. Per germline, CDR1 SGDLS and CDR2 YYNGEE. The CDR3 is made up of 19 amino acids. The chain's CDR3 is CASSVAKGGARGVNTEAFF. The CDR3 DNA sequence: TGTGCCAGCAGCGTAGCTAAGGGGGGGGCGCGCGGCGTGAACACTGAAGCTTTCTTT.

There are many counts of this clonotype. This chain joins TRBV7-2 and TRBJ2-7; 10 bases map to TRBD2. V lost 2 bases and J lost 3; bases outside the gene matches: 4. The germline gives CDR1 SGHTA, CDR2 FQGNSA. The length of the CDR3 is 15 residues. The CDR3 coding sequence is TGTGCCAGCAGCTTACTAGCGGGGGAGAACTACGAGCAGTACTTC. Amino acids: CASSLLAGENYEQYF.

The CDR3 sequence: CASSLRPGGFEAFF. The CDR3 nucleotides are TGTGCCAGCAGTTTAAGACCCGGGGGATTCGAAGCTTTCTTT. The chain has TRBV12-3 or TRBV12-4 and TRBJ1-1; D may be TRBD1 (5 bases). Trimming pared 2 bases from V and 8 bases from J, leaving 15 bases between. The CDR3 extends over 14 amino acids.

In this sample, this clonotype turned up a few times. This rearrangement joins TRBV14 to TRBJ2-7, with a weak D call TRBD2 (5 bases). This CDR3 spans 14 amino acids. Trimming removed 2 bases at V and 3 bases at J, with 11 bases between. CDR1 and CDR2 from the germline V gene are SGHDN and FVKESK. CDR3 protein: CASSQFSGGYEQYF. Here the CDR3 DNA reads TGTGCCAGCAGCCAATTTTCTGGAGGCTACGAGCAGTACTTC.

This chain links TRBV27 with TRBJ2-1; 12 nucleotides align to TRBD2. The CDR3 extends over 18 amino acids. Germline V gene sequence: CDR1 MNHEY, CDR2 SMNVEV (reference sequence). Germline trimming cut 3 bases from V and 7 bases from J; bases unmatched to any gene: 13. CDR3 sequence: CASSFRLAGGPSLNEQFF. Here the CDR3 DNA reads TGTGCCAGCAGTTTCAGGCTAGCGGGGGGGCCTTCATTAAATGAGCAGTTCTTC.

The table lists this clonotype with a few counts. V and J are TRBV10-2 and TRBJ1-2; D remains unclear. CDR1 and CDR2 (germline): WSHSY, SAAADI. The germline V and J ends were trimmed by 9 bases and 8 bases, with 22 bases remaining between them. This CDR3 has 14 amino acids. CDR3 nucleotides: TGCGCCAGTAAAGAATCCGGACGGGCAGGAGGCTACACCTTC. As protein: CASKESGRAGGYTF.

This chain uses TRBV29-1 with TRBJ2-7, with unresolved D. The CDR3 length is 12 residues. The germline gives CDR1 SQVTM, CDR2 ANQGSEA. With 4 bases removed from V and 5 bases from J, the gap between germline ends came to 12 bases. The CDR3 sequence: CSVVFGSNEQYF. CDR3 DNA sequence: TGCAGCGTTGTTTTTGGGTCGAACGAGCAGTACTTC.

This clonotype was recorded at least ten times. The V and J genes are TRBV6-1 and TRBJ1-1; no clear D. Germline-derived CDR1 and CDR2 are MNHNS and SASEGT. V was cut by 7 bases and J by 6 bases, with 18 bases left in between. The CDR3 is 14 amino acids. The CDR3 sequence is CASTIAGARSEAFF. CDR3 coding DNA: TGTGCCAGCACCATAGCGGGAGCTCGCTCTGAAGCTTTCTTT.

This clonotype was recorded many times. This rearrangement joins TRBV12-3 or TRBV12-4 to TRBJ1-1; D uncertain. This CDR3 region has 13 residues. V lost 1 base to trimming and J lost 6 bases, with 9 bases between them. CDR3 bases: TGTGCCAGCAGTTTAGACGTATCCCCTGAAGCTTTCTTT. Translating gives CASSLDVSPEAFF.

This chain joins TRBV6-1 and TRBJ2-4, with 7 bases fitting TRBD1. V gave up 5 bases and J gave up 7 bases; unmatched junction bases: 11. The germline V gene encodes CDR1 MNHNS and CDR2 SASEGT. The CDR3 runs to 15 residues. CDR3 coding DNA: TGTGCCAGCAGTCCTACAGACAGGGTGGGGAACATTCAGTACTTC. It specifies CASSPTDRVGNIQYF.

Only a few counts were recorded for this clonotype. The CDR3 here is CASSGAATGELFF. In nucleotides, the CDR3 is TGTGCCAGCTCAGGAGCGGCCACCGGGGAGCTGTTTTTT. The J gene is TRBJ2-2, the V gene TRBV6-1, with TRBD2 as a possible D gene (5 bases). V lost 8 bases and J lost 4, with 11 bases in between. The CDR3 consists of 13 residues. Germline CDR1 reads MNHNS; CDR2 reads SASEGT.

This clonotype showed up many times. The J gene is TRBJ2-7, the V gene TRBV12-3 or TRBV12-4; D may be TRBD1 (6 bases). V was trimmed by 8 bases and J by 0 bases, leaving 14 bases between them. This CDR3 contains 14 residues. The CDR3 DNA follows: TGTGCCAGCTCAAAGCAGGGGCACTCCTACGAGCAGTACTTC. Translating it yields CASSKQGHSYEQYF.

The CDR3 here is CASSSGTVTEAFF. CDR3 bases: TGCGCCAGCAGCTCCGGGACAGTCACTGAAGCTTTCTTT. The chain is built from TRBV5-1 and TRBJ1-1; 7 bases are a match to TRBD1. The CDR3 is 13 amino acids. The J segment lost 4 bases and the V segment lost 3 bases, leaving 3 bases of the junction unmatched. Looked up from germline, CDR1 is SGHRS and CDR2 is YFSETQ.

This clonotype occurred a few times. The CDR3 is CASAQLGADTQYF. In DNA form, the CDR3 reads TGTGCCAGCGCCCAGTTGGGGGCAGATACGCAGTATTTT. This sequence joins TRBV7-8 and TRBJ2-3; either TRBD1 or TRBD2 may supply D (5 bases each). The CDR3 runs to 13 residues. Trimming stripped 8 bases from V and 4 bases from J, with 13 bases between. Germline lookup yields CDR1 SGHVS and CDR2 FQNEAQ.

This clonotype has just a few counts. CDR3 DNA sequence: TGTGCCAGCAGTCCAGGGGGCGTTGCTTATGGCTACACCTTC. This translates into CASSPGGVAYGYTF. The chain is built from TRBV27 and TRBJ1-2; TRBD1 aligns across 8 bases. Germline V lookup: CDR1 MNHEY, CDR2 SMNVEV (reference sequence). The CDR3 contains 14 residues. V was clipped by 5 bases and J by 5 bases; unmatched bases: 7.

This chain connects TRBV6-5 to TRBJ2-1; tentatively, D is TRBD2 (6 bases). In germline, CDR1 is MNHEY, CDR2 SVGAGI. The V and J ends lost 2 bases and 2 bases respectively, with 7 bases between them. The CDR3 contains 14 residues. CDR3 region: CASSYGGTYNEQFF. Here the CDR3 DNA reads TGTGCCAGCAGTTACGGGGGGACCTACAATGAGCAGTTCTTC.

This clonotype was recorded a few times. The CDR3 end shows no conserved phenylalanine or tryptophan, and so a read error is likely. The CDR3 DNA reads as TGCGCCAGCAGCTTGGGGTTTACGACAGGGGCCTCTGGGGCCAACGTCCTGACTTCC. Translating it yields CASSLGFTTGASGANVLTS. The V call is TRBV5-1, the J call TRBJ2-6, with 8 nucleotides matching TRBD1. CDR3 length: 19 amino acids. Germline trimming cut 0 bases from V and 0 bases from J; bases unmatched to any gene: 8. CDR1 SGHRS and CDR2 YFSETQ come from the germline V gene.

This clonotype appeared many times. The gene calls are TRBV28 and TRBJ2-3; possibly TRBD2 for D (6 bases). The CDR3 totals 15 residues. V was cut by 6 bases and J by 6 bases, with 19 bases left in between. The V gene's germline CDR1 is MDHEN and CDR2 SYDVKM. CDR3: CASRSGTANSDTQYF. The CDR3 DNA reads TGTGCCAGCAGATCCGGGACTGCGAACTCGGATACGCAGTATTTT.

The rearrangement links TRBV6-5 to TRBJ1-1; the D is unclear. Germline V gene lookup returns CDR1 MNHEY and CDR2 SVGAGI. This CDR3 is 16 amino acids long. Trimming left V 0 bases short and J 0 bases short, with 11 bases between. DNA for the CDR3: TGTGCCAGCAGTTACTCGAGACGGGAATTGAACACTGAAGCTTTCTTT. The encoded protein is CASSYSRRELNTEAFF.

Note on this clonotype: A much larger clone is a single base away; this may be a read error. The CDR3, as DNA: TGCGGTGCCATCTCACGCACAGATACGCAGTATTTT. Residues: CGAISRTDTQYF. This chain connects TRBV20-1 to TRBJ2-3; D uncertain. Germline V gene data show CDR1 as DFQATT and CDR2 as SNEGSKA (reference sequence). The CDR3 has 12 residues.

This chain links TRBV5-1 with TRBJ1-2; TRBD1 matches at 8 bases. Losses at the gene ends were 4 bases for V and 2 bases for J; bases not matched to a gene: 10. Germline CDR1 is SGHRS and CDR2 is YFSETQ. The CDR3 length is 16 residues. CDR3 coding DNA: TGCGCCAGCAGCGCCGCTCGACAGGGGAGGAACTATGGCTACACCTTC. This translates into CASSAARQGRNYGYTF.

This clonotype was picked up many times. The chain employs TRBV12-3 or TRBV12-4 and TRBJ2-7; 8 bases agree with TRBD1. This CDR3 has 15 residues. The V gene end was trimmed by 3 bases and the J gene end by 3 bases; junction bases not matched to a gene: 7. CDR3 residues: CASSFGQGQNYEQYF. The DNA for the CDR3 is TGTGCCAGCAGTTTTGGACAGGGCCAGAACTACGAGCAGTACTTC.

The CDR3 region is CSASGAGENQETQYF. DNA for the CDR3: TGCAGTGCTAGTGGGGCGGGGGAAAACCAAGAGACCCAGTACTTC. The chain carries TRBV20-1 and TRBJ2-5; 7 nucleotides match TRBD2. The junction had 7 bases not matched to a gene; V was cut back by 3 bases and J by 0 bases. In germline, CDR1 is DFQATT, CDR2 SNEGSKA (reference sequence). The CDR3 is made up of 15 amino acids.

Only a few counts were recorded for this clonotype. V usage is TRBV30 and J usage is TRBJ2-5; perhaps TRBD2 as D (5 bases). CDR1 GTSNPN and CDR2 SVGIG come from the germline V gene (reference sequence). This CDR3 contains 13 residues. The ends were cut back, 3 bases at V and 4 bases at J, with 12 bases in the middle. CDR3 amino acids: CAWRRTETETQYF. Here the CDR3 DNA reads TGTGCCTGGAGACGGACTGAAACAGAGACCCAGTACTTC.

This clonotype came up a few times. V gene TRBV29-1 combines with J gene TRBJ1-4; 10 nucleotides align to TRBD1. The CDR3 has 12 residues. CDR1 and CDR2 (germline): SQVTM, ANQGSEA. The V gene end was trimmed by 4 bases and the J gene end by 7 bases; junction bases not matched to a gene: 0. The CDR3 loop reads CSVGDRGEKLFF. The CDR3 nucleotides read TGCAGCGTTGGGGACAGGGGTGAAAAACTGTTTTTT.

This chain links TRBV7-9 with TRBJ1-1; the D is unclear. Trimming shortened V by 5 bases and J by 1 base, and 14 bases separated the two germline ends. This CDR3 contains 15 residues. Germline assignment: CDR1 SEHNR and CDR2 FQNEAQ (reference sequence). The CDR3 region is CASSPIAEANTEAFF. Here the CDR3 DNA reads TGTGCCAGCAGCCCCATAGCGGAGGCGAACACTGAAGCTTTCTTT.

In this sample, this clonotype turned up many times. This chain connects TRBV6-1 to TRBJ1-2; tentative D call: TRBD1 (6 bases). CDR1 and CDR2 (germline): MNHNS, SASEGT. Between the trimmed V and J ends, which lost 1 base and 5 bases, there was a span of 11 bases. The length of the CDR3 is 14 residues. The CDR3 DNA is TGTGCCAGCAGTGAAGGGGGGGCTCGGTATGGCTACACCTTC. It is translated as CASSEGGARYGYTF.

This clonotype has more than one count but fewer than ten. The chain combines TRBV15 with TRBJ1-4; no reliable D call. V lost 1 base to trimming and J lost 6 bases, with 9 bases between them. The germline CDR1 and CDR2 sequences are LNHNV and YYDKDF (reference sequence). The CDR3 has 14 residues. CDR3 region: CATSRGGMDEKLFF. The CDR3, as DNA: TGTGCCACCAGCAGAGGTGGTATGGATGAAAAACTGTTTTTT.

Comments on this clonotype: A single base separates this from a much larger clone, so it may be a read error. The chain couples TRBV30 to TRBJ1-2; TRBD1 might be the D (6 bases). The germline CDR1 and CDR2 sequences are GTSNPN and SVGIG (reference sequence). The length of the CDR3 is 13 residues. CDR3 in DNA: TGTGCCTGGAAGTTTGGGGGCCACTATGGCAACACCTTC. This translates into CAWKFGGHYGNTF.